The text below deals with one T cell receptor beta chain. No antigen is known for it. The sample is drawn from a study of OX40 agonist ivuxolimab in advanced cancers. Study at large: The diagnoses of dose-escalation patients were hepatocellular carcinoma, melanoma, renal cell or head and neck cancer. Age averaged 60 years (range roughly 20 to 90), and just over 80% were male. The study's findings and limits: The 0.1-3.0 mg/kg partial responders had among the lowest clonal expansion. The authors did not determine the antigen specificity of the expanded peripheral T cells.

Trimming pared 1 base from V and 2 bases from J, leaving 15 bases between. The CDR3 sequence is 16 residues long. Germline V CDR1 and CDR2: LGHNA, YSLEER. Only in-frame clones appear in the TCRdb table, and some are missing; sequencing was by immunoSEQ multiplex PCR. The sample lists about 98,000 clones; around 94% were seen once. The gene calls are TRBV4-3 and TRBJ2-7; a possible D gene is TRBD2 (5 bases). This sequence originates from an adult with an advanced solid tumor such as melanoma, head and neck, liver or kidney cancer. Sequences were derived from CD4+ or CD8+ T cells sorted from blood, sampled in a trial of the OX40 agonist ivuxolimab. The DNA of the CDR3 is TGCGCCAGCAGCCAAGGACCTTTAGGACTGACCTACGAGCAGTACTTC. It translates to CASSQGPLGLTYEQYF.